This T cell receptor (beta chain) came from a study of T cells in localized non-small cell lung cancer. Sequencing was performed with immunoSEQ multiplex PCR; in TCRdb, only in-frame clones are kept and a portion is missing. The repertoire holds 23,000 or so clones, roughly 84% seen once, with around 32% in the top ten. The germline CDR1 and CDR2 sequences are SGHTS and YDEGEE. The CDR3 spans 13 residues. Deletions cut 1 base from V and 11 bases from J, with 13 bases between. This sequence originates from a male donor at least 60 years old with stage I squamous cell lung carcinoma. This chain joins TRBV5-8 and TRBJ1-5; no clear D gene. The input for sequencing was peripheral blood, taken before any cancer treatment. The CDR3 spells CASSLRAQVAQHF. CDR3 DNA sequence: TGTGCCAGCAGCTTGAGGGCCCAGGTCGCCCAGCATTTT.